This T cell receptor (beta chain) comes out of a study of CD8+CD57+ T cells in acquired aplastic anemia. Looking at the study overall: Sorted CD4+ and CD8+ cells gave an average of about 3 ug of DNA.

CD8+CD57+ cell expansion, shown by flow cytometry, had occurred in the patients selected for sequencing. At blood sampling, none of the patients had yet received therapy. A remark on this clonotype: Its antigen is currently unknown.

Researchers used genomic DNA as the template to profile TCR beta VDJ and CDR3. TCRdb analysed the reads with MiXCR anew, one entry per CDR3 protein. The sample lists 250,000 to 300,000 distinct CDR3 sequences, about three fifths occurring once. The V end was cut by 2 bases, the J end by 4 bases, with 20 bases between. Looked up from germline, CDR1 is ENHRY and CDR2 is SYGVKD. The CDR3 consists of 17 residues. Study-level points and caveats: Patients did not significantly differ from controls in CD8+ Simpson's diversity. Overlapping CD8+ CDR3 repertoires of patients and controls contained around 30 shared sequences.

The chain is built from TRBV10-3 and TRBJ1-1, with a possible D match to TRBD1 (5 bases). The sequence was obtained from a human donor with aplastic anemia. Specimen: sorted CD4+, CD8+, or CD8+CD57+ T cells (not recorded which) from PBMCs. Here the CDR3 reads CAISEPPSTELGTEAFF. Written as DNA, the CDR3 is TGTGCCATCAGTGAGCCACCCTCGACAGAGTTGGGCACTGAAGCTTTCTTT.